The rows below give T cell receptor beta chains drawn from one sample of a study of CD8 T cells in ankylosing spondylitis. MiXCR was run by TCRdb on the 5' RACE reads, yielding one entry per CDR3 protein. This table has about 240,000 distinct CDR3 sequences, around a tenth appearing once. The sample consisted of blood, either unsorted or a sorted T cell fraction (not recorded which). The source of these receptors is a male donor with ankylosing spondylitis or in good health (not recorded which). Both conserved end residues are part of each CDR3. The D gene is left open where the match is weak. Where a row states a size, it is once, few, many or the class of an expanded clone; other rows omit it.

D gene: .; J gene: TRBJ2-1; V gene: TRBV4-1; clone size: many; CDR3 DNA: TGCGCCAGCAGCCTGGACACTAATGAGCAGTTCTTC; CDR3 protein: CASSLDTNEQFF
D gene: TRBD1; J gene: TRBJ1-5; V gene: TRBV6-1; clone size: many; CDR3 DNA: TGTGCCAGCAAACCCCGATGGGACAGTTATCAGCCCCAGCATTTT; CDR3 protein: CASKPRWDSYQPQHF
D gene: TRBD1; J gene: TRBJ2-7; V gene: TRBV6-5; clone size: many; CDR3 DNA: TGTGCCAGCAGTTACCCTGGGACAGTTCGCTTC; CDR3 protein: CASSYPGTVRF
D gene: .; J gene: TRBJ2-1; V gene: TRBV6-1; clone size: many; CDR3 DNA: TGTGCCAGCAGTCGACAACTGGGACTTAAAGAGCAGTTCTTC; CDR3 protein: CASSRQLGLKEQFF
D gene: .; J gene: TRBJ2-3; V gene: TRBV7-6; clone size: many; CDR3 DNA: TGTGCCAGCAGCTTAGGGTGGGGCGGCGGAGATACGCAGTATTTT; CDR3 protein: CASSLGWGGGDTQYF
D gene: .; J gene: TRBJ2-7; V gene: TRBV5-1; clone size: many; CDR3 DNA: TGCGCCAGCAGCTTGGAGCAGGGAGGCTTCTACGAGCAGTACTTC; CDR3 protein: CASSLEQGGFYEQYF
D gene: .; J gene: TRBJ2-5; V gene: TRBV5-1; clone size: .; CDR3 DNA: TGCGCCAGCAGCTTCCCGGGCCCAGAGACCCAGTACTTC; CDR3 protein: CASSFPGPETQYF
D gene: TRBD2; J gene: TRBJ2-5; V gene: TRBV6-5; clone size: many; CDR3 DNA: TGTGCCAGCAGTTACTCCGCGGGGGAACAAGAGACCCAGTACTTC; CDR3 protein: CASSYSAGEQETQYF
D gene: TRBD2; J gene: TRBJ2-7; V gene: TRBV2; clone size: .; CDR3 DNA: TGTGCCAGCAGTGAGTCTAGCGGGGGGTACTACGAGCAGTACTTC; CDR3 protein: CASSESSGGYYEQYF
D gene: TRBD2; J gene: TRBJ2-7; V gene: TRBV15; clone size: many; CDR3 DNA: TGTGCCACCAGCAGAGGGGACTATACCTACGAGCAGTACTTC; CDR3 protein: CATSRGDYTYEQYF
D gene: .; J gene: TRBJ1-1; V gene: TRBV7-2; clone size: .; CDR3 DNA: TGTGCCAGCAGCTCCTACCCCGGCCGGACCGGTTTCTTT; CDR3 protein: CASSSYPGRTGFF
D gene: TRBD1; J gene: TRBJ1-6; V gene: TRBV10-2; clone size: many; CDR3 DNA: TGCGCCAGCAGTGAGTCCCGGGCAGGGGGCCGATCACCCCTCCACTTT; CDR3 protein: CASSESRAGGRSPLHF
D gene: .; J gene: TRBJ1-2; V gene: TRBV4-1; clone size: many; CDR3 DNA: TGCGCCAGCAGCCAAGATCCGGGAGGGGGTTTAAACTATGGCTACACCTTC; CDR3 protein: CASSQDPGGGLNYGYTF
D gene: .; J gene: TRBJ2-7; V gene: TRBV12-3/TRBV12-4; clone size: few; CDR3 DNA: TGTGCCAGCAGTCTAGCAGGGCCCCTGGACGAGCAGTACTTC; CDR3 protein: CASSLAGPLDEQYF
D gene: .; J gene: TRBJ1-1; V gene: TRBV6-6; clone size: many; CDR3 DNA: TGTGCCAGCAGTTATTCCACATCGGTCTGGGGCACTGAAGCTTTCTTT; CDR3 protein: CASSYSTSVWGTEAFF
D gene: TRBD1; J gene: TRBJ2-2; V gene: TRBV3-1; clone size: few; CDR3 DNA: TGTGCCAGCAGCCCGAGGGACAGCCAAGCCGCTGCCGGGGAGCTGTTTTTT; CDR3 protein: CASSPRDSQAAAGELFF
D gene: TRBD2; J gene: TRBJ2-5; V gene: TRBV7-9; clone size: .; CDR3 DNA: TGTGCCAGCAGCTCACGGGCGGGAGAGCAAGAGACCCAGTACTTC; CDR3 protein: CASSSRAGEQETQYF
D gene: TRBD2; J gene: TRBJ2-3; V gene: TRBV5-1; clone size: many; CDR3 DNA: TGCGCCAGCAGCGGGAGGACTAGCGGGAGGGCCAAGACAGATACGCAGTATTTT; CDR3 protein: CASSGRTSGRAKTDTQYF
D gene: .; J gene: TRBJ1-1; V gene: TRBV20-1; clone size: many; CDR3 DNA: TGCAGTGCGAAGAACAGGGCGAGGGAAGCTTTCTTT; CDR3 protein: CSAKNRAREAFF
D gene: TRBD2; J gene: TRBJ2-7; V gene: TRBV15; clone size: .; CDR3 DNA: TGTGCCACCAGTAGCCAGACTAGCGGGAGTTACGAGCAGTACTTC; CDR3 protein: CATSSQTSGSYEQYF
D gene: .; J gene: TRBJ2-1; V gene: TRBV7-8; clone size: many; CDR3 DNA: TGTGCCAGCGGGGCGGACCTAGACAATGAGCAGTTCTTC; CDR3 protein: CASGADLDNEQFF
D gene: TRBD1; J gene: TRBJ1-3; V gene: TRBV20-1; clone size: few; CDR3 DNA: TGCAGTGCTAGGTTGGACAGGGCTCTACCACGCTTTGGGAACACCATATATTTT; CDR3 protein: CSARLDRALPRFGNTIYF
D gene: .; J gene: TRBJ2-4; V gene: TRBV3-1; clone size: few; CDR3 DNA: TGTGCCAGCAGCCAGAGGTTAGCCAAAAACATTCAGTACTTC; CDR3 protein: CASSQRLAKNIQYF
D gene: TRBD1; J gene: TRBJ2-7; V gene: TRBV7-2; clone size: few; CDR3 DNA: TGTGCCAGCAGCTTATGGGACAGGGTGAACGAGCAGTACTTC; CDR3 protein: CASSLWDRVNEQYF
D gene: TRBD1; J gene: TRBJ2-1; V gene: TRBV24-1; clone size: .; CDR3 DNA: TGTGCCACCAGTGAAGGACAGGGGGCTAAGTTCTTC; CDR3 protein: CATSEGQGAKFF
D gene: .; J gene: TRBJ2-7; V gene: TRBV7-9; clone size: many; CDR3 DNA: TGTGCCAGCAGCTCAGACGCGGCAACGGAGCAGTACTTC; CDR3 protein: CASSSDAATEQYF
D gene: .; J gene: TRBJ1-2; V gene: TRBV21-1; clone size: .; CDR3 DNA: TGTGCCAGCAACCAACTCATACAGGGCCCCAACTATGGCTACACCTTC; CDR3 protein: CASNQLIQGPNYGYTF
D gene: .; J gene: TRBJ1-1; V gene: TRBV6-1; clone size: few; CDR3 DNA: TGTGCCACCCGAAACACTGAAGCTTTCTTT; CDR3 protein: CATRNTEAFF
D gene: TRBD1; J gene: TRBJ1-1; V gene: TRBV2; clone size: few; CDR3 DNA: TGTGCCAGCGGACGATACCGGGACAGAACTGAAGCTTTCTTT; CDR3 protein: CASGRYRDRTEAFF
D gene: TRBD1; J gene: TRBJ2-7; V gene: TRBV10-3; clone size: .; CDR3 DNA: TGTGCCATCAGTGAGGTAGGACAGGGGGTTTACGAGCAGTACTTC; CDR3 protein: CAISEVGQGVYEQYF
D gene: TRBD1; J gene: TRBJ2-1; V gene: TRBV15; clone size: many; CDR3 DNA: TGTGCCACCAGCAGAGATTCCTCAGGGGGCCTCTCCTACAATGAGCAGTTCTTC; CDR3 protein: CATSRDSSGGLSYNEQFF
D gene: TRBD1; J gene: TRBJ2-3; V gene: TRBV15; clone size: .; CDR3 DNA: TGTGCCACCAGCAGAGGGGGACAGTTCGGAGATACGCAGTATTTT; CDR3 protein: CATSRGGQFGDTQYF
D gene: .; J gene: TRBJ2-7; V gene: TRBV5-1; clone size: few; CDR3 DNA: TGCGCCAGCAGCACCAGGGGTTCCCCCTACGAGCAGTACTTC; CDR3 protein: CASSTRGSPYEQYF
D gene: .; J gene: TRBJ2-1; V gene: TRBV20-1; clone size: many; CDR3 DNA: TGCAGTGCTATACTAGCCTTGGACTACAATGAGCAGTTCTTC; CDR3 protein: CSAILALDYNEQFF
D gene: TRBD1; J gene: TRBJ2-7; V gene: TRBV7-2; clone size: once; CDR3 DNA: TGTGCCAGCGGCTCCGGGACAGCAAACTACAAGCAGTACTTC; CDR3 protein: CASGSGTANYKQYF
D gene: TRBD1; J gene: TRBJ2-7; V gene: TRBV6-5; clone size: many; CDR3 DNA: TGTGCCAGCAGTCACAGGGGGCCCAACGAGCAGTACTTC; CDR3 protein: CASSHRGPNEQYF
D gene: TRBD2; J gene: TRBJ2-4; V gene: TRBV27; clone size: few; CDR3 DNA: TGTGCCAGCAGTTTATCGAGGGAGCGGGGGAACATTCAGTACTTC; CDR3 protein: CASSLSRERGNIQYF
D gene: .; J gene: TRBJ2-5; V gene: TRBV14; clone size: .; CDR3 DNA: TGTGCCAGCAGCCGATGGACAGAAGAGACCCAGTACTTC; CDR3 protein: CASSRWTEETQYF
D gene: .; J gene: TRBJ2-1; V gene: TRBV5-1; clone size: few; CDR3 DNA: TGCGCCAGCAGCTTGGTTCGGGAGTTATACAATGAGCAGTTCTTC; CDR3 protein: CASSLVRELYNEQFF
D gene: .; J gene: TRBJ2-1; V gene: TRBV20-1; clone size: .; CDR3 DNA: TGCAGTGCTAGGACTAGTGGATTCGGGAGCTCCTACAATGAGCAGTTCTTC; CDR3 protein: CSARTSGFGSSYNEQFF
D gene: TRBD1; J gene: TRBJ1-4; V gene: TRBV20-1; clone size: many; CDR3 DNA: TGCAGTGCTAGAGGGGACAGGGGTTATGAAAAACTGTTTTTT; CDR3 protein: CSARGDRGYEKLFF
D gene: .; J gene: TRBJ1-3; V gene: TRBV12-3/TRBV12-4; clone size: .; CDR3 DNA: TGTGCCAGCAGTCAGGTCACGATCGGAAACACCATATATTTT; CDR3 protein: CASSQVTIGNTIYF
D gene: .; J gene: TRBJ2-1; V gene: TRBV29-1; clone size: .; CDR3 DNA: TGCAGCGCAGAGTTCCCGGCCGGCGAGTTCTTC; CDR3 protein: CSAEFPAGEFF
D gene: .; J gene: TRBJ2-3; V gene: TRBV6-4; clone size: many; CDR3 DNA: TGTGCCAGCAGCCGCCTTTACGACAGCACAGATACGCAGTATTTT; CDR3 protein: CASSRLYDSTDTQYF
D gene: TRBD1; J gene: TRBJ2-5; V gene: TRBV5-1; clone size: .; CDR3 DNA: TGCGCCAGCAGCTTGGGAGCAGGGGGCTACCTCGAAGAGACCCAGTACTTC; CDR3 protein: CASSLGAGGYLEETQYF
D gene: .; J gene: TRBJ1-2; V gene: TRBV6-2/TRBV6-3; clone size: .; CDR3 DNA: TGTGCCAGCAGTTACTCGAGTCTGGTCCGGGACGGAGAAACCTTAGCTAACTATGGCTACACCTTC; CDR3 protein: CASSYSSLVRDGETLANYGYTF
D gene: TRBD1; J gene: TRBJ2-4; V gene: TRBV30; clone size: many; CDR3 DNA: TGTGCCTGGAGGGGACAGGGTTCGTGGATTCAGTACTTC; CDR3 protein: CAWRGQGSWIQYF
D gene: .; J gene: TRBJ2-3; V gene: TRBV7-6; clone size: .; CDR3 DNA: TGTGCCAGCAGCTTAGGGTTGCAGGGTAGCACAGATACGCAGTATTTT; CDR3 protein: CASSLGLQGSTDTQYF
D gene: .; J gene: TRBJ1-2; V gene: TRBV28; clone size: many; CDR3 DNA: TGTGCCAGCAGACCCGTTGGGCACCATCGCAGTGGCTACACCTTC; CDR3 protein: CASRPVGHHRSGYTF
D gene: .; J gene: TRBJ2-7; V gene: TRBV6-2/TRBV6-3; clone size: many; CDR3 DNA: TGTGCCAGCAGTGAGACCCGTGAGCAGTACTTC; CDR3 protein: CASSETREQYF
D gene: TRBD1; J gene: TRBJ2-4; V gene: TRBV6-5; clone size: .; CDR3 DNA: TGTGCCAGCAGTTCCCCCCGACAGGGGAGATACATTCAGTACTTC; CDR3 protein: CASSSPRQGRYIQYF
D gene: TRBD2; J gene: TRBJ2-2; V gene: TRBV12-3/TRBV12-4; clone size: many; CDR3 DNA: TGTGCCAGCAGTCGGGAAGGGACTAGCGGGACCGGGGAGCTGTTTTTT; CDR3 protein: CASSREGTSGTGELFF
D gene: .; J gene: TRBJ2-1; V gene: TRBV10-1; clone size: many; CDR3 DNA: TGCGCCAGCAGTGAGTCGGACTACAATGAGCAGTTCTTC; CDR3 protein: CASSESDYNEQFF
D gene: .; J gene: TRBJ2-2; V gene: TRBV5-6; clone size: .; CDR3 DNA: TGTGCCAGCAGCTTGGCCTGGAAGACCGGGGAGCTGTTTTTT; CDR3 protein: CASSLAWKTGELFF
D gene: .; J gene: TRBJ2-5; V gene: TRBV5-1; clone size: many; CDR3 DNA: TGCGCCAGCAGCGCCGGAGATGCATTGGGAGGGACCCAGTACTTC; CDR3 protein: CASSAGDALGGTQYF
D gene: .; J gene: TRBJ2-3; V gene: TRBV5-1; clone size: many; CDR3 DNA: TGCGCCAGCAGCTTGGTGGAAGGGGCAACAGATACGCAGTATTTT; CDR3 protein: CASSLVEGATDTQYF
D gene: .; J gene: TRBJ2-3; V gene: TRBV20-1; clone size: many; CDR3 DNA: TGCAGTGCTCCATACCCGGGGGGCACAGATACGCAGTATTTT; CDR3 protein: CSAPYPGGTDTQYF
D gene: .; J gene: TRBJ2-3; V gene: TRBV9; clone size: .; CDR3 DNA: TGTGCCAGCAGCGACACATCCCTAGGGACAGATACGCAGTATTTT; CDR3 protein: CASSDTSLGTDTQYF
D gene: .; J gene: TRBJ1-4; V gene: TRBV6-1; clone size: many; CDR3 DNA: TGTGCCAGCAGGGGATCCCCGGGTGCAACTAATGAAAAACTGTTTTTT; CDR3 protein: CASRGSPGATNEKLFF
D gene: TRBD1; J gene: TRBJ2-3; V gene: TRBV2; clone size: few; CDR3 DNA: TGTGCCAGCAGTCCGGACAGGGGCCCAGATACGCAGTATTTT; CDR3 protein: CASSPDRGPDTQYF